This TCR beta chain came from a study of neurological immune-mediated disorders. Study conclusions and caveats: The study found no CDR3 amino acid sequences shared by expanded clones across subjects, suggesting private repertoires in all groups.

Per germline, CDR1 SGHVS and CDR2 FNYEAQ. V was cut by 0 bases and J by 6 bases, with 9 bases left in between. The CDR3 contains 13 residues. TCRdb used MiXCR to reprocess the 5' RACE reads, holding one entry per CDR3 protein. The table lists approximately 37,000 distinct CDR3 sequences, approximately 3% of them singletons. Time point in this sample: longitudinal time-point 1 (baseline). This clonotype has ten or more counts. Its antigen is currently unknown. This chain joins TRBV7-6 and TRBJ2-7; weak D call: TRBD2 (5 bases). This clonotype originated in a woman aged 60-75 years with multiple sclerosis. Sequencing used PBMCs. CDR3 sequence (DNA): TGTGCCAGCAGCTTAGCGGAACGGGGCGAGCAGTACTTC. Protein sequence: CASSLAERGEQYF.